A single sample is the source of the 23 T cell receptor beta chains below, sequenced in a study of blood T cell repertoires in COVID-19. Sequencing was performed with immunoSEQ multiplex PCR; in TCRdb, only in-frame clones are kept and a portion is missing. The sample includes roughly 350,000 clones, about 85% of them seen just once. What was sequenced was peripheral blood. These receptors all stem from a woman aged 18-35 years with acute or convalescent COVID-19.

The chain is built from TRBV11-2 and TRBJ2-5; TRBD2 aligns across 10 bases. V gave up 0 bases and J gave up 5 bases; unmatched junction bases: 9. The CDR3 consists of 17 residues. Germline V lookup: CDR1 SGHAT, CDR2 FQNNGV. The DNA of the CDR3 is TGTGCCAGCAGCTTAGAGGCTAGCGGGAGAAGGAGCGAGACCCAGTACTTC. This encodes CASSLEASGRRSETQYF.

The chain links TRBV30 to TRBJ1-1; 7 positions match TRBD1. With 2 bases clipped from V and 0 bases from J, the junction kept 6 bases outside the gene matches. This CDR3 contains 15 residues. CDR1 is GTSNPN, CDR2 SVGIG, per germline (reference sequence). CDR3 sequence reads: CAWSRNRGMNTEAFF. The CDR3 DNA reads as TGTGCCTGGAGTCGTAACAGGGGAATGAACACTGAAGCTTTCTTT.

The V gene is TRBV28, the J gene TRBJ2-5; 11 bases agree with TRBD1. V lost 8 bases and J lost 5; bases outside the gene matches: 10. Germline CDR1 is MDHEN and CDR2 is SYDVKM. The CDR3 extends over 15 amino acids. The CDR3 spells CASFDGTGGGETQYF. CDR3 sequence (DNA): TGTGCCAGCTTCGACGGGACAGGGGGTGGGGAGACCCAGTACTTC.

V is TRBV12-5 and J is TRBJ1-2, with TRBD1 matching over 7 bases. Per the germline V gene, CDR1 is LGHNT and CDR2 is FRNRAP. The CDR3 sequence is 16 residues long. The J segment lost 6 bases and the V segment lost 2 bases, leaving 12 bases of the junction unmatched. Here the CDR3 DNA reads TGTGCTAGTGGTTTGACGACAGGGACCCCTACGGATGGCTACACCTTC. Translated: CASGLTTGTPTDGYTF.

The CDR3 DNA reads TGTGCCAGCAGTTACGGAGATTCGCTCCACTTT. Translating gives CASSYGDSLHF. The rearrangement joins TRBV6-6 to TRBJ1-6, with D hard to call. The CDR3 covers 11 residues. The germline gives CDR1 MNHNY, CDR2 SVGAGI (reference sequence). V was trimmed by 2 bases and J by 16 bases, leaving 9 bases between them.

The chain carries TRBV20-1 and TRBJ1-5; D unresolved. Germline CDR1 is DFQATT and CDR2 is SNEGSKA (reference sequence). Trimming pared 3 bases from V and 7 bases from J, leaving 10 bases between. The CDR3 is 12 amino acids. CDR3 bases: TGCAGTGCTAGTTCGGGAGACCAGCCCCAGCATTTT. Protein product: CSASSGDQPQHF.

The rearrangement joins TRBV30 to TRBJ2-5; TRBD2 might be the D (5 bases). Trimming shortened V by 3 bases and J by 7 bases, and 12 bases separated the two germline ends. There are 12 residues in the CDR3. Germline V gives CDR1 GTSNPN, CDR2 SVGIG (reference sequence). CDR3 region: CAWRSGEGTQYF. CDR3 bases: TGTGCCTGGAGGTCGGGCGAGGGGACCCAGTACTTC.

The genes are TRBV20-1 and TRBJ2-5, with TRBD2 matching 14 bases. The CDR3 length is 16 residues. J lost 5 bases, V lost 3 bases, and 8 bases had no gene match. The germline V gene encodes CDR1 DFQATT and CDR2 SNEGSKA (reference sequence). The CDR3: CSASYGTSGRGETQYF. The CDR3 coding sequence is TGCAGTGCTAGTTACGGGACTAGCGGGAGAGGCGAGACCCAGTACTTC.

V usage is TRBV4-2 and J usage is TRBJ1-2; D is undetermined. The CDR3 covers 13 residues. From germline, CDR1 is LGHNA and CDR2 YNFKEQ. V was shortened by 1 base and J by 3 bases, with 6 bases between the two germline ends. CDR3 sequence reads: CASSQAGYYGYTF. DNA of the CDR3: TGTGCCAGCAGCCAAGCGGGGTACTATGGCTACACCTTC.

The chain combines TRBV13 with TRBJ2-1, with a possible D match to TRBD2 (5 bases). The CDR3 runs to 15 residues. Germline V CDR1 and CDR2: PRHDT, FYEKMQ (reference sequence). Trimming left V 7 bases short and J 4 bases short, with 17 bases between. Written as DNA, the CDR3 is TGTGCCAGCAACTTTCGGGCTAGCCCTTACAATGAGCAGTTCTTC. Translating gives CASNFRASPYNEQFF.

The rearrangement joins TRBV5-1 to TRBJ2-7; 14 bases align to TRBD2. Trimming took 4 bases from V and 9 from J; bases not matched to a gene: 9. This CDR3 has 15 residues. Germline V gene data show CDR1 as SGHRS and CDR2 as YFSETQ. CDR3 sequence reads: CASSPGLAGGVWQYF. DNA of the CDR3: TGCGCCAGCAGCCCCGGACTAGCGGGGGGTGTATGGCAGTACTTC.

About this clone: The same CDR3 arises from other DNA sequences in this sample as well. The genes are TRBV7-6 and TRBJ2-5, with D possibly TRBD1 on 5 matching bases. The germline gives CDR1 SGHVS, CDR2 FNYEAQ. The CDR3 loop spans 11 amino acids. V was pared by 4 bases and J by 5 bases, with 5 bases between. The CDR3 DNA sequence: TGTGCCAGCAGCTCAGGGGAGACCCAGTACTTC. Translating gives CASSSGETQYF.

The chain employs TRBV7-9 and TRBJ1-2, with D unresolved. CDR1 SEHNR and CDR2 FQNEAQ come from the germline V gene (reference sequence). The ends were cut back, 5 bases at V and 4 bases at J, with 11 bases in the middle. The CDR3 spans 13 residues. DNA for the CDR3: TGTGCCAGCAGCCCGAGGAGAGGCTATGGCTACACCTTC. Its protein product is CASSPRRGYGYTF.

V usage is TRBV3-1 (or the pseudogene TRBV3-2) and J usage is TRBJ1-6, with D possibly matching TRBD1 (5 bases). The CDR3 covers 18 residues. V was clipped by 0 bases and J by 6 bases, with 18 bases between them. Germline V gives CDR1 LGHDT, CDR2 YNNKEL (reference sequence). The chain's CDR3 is CASSQELGKKQVNSPLHF. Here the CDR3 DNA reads TGTGCCAGCAGCCAAGAATTGGGCAAAAAACAGGTTAATTCACCCCTCCACTTT.

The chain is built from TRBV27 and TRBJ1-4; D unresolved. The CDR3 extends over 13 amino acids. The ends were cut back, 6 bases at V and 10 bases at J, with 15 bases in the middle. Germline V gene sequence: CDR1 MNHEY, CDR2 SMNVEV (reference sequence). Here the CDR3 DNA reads TGTGCCAGCAGCCCTTACCAGGAAGGAAAACTGTTTTTT. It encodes CASSPYQEGKLFF.

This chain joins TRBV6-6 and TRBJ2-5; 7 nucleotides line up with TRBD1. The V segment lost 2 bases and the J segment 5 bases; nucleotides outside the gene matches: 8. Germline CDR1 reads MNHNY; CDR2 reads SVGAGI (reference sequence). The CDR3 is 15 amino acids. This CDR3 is CASSYPGQPFETQYF. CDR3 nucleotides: TGTGCCAGCAGTTACCCGGGACAGCCTTTCGAGACCCAGTACTTC.

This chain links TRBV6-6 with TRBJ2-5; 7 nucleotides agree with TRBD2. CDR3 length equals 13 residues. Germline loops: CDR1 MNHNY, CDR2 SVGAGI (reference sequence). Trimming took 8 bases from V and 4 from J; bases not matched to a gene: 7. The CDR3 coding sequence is TGTGCCAGCGGCTTGGGAGGGCTAGAGACCCAGTACTTC. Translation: CASGLGGLETQYF.

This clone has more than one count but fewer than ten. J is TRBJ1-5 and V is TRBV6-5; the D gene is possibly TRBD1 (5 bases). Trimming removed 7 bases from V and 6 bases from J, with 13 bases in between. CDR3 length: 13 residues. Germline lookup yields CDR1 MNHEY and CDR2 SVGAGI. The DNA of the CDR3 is TGTGCCAGCACAGCGCAGGGCGGTCAGCCCCAGCATTTT. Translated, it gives CASTAQGGQPQHF.

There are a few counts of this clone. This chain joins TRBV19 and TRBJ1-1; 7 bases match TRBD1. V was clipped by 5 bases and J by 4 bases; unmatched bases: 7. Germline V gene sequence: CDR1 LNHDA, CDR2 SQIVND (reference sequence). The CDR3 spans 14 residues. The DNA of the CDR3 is TGTGCCAGTAGTGACAGGGCTTTCGGCACTGAAGCTTTCTTT. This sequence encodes CASSDRAFGTEAFF.

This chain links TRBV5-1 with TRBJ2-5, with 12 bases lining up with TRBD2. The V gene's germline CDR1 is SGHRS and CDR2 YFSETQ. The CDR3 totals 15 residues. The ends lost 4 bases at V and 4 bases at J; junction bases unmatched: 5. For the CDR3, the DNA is TGCGCCAGCAGCCCAGGACTAGCGGGATCAGAGACCCAGTACTTC. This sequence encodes CASSPGLAGSETQYF. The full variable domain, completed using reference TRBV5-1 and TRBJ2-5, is KAGVTQTPRYLIKTRGQQVTLSCSPISGHRSVSWYQQTPGQGLQFLFEYFSETQRNKGNFPGRFSGRQFSNSRSEMNVSTLELGDSALYLCASSPGLAGSETQYFGPGTRLLVL.

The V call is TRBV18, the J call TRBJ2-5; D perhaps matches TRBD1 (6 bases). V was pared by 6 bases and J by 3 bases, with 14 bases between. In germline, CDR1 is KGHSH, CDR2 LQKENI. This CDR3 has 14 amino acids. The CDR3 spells CASSGDNNKETQYF. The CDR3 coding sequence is TGTGCCAGCTCGGGGGACAACAACAAAGAGACCCAGTACTTC.

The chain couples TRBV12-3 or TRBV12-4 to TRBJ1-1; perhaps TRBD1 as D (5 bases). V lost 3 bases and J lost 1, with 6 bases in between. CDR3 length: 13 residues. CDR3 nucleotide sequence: TGTGCCAGCAGTTTCGGGGGGAACACTGAAGCTTTCTTT. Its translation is CASSFGGNTEAFF.

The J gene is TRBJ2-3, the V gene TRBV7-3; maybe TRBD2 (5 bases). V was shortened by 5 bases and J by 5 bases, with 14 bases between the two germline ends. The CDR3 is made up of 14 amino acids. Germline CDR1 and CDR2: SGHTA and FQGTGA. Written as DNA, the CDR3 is TGTGCCAGCAGCCTCAATAGCGCGGGAGATACGCAGTATTTT. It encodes CASSLNSAGDTQYF.